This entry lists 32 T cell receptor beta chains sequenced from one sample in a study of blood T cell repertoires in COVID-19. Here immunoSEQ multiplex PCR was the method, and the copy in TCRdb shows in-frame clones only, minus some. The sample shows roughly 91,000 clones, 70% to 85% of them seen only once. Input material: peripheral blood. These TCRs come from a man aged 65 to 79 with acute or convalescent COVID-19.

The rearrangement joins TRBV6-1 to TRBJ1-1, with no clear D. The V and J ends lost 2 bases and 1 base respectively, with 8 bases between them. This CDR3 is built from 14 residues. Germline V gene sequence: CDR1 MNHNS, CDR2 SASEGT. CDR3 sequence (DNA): TGTGCCAGCAGTGAAAGGCCAGGGAACACTGAAGCTTTCTTT. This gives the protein CASSERPGNTEAFF.

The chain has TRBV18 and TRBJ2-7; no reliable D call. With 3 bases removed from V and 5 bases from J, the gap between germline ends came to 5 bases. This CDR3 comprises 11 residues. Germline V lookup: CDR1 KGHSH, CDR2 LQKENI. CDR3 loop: CASSPADEQYV. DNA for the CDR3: TGTGCCAGCTCACCCGCGGACGAGCAGTACGTC.

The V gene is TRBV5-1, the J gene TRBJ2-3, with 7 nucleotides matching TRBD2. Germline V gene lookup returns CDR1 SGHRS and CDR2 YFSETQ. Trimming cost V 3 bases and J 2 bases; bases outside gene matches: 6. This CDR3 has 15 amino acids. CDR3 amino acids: CASSSDGTITDTQYF. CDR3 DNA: TGCGCCAGCAGCTCCGATGGGACTATCACAGATACGCAGTATTTT.

CDR3 amino acids: CASSFTDGGKGGYTF. CDR3 in DNA: TGCGCCAGCAGCTTCACGGACGGAGGAAAGGGTGGCTACACCTTC. V usage is TRBV5-1 and J usage is TRBJ1-2; D not resolved. Looked up from germline, CDR1 is SGHRS and CDR2 is YFSETQ. With 2 bases removed from V and 7 bases from J, the gap between germline ends came to 18 bases. The CDR3 contains 15 residues.

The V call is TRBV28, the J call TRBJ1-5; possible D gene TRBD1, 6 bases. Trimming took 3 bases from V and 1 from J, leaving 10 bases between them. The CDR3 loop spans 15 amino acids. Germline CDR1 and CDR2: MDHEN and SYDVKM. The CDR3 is CASSFSTGSNQPQHF. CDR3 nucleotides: TGTGCCAGCAGTTTCTCGACAGGAAGCAATCAGCCCCAGCATTTT.

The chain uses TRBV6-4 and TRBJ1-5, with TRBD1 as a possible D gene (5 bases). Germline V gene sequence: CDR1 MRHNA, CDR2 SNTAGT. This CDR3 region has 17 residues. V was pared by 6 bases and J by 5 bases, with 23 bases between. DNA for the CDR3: TGTGCCAGCAGCTTATGCAGGGTACAGCTCCCCCATCAGCCCCAGCATTTT. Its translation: CASSLCRVQLPHQPQHF.

The CDR3 nucleotides are TGTGCCAGTAGTCTTTTAGCCGGGACAGGGGGCTCCTCTAACACTGAAGCTTTCTTT. Residues: CASSLLAGTGGSSNTEAFF. J is TRBJ1-1 and V is TRBV19; 12 positions match TRBD1. The CDR3 totals 19 residues. Germline CDR1 LNHDA, CDR2 SQIVND (reference sequence). Unmatched junction bases numbered 15, after V lost 5 bases and J lost 2 bases.

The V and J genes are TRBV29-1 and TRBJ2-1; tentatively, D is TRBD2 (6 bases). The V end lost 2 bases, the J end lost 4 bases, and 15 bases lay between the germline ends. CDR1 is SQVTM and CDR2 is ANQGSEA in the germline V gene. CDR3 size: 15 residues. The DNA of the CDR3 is TGCAGCGTTGAACCCACGGGACTTGATTACAATGAGCAGTTCTTC. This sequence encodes CSVEPTGLDYNEQFF.

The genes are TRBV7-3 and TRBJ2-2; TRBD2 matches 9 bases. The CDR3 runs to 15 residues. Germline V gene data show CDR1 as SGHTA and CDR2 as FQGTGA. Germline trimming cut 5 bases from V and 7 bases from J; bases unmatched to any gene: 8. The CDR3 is CASSIGLAGIGELFF. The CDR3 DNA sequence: TGTGCCAGCAGCATTGGGCTAGCGGGGATCGGGGAGCTGTTTTTT.

Written as DNA, the CDR3 is TGTGCCAGCAGCCCGCCCGGGACTAGCGGGATGACGCAGTACTTC. As protein: CASSPPGTSGMTQYF. This chain uses TRBV11-2 with TRBJ2-7, with 13 bases fitting TRBD2. V lost 5 bases, J lost 9 bases, and 10 bases stayed unmatched. Germline lookup yields CDR1 SGHAT and CDR2 FQNNGV. The CDR3 is 15 amino acids.

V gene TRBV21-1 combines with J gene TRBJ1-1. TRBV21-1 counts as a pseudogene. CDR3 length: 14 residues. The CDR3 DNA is TGTGCCAGCACCAACCGGGGGGGCTGGGCTGAAGCTTTCTTT. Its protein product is CASTNRGGWAEAFF.

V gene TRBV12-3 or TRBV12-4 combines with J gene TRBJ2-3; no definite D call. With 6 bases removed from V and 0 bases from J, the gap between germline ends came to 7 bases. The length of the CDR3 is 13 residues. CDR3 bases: TGTGCCAGCAGGGCCCGTAGCACAGATACGCAGTATTTT. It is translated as CASRARSTDTQYF.

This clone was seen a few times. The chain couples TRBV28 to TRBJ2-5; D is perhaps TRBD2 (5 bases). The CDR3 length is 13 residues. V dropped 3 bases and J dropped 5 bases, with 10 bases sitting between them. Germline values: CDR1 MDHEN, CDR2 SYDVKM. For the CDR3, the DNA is TGTGCCAGCAGTTTCCGGGGAAGGGAGACCCAGTACTTC. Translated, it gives CASSFRGRETQYF. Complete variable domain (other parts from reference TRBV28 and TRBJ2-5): DVKVTQSSRYLVKRTGEKVFLECVQDMDHENMFWYRQDPGLGLRLIYFSYDVKMKEKGDIPEGYSVSREKKERFSLILESASTNQTSMYLCASSFRGRETQYFGPGTRLLVL.

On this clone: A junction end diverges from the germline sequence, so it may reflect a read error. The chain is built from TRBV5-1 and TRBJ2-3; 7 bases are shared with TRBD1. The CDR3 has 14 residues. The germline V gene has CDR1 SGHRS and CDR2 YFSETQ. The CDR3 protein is CASRLGQSTDTQYF. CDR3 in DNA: TGCGCCAGCAGGTTGGGACAGAGCACAGATACGCAGTATTTT.

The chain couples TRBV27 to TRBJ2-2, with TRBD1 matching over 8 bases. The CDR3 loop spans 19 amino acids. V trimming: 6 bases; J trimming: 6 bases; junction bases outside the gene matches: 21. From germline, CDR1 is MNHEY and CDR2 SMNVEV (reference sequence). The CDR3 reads CASSSFQGARSRAAGELFF. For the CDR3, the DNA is TGTGCCAGCAGCTCCTTCCAGGGGGCGCGTTCGCGGGCGGCCGGGGAGCTGTTTTTT.

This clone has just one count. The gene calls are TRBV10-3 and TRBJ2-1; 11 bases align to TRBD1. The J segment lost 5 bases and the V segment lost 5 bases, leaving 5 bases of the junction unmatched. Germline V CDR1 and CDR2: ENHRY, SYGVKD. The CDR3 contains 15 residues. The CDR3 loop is CAISPGTGGDNEQFF. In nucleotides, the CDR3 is TGTGCCATCAGTCCTGGGACAGGGGGAGACAATGAGCAGTTCTTC.

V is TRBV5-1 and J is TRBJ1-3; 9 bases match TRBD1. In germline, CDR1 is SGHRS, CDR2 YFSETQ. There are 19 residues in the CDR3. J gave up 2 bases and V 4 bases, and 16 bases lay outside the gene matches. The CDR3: CASSPRATYGTGTGNTIYF. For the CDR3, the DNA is TGCGCCAGCAGCCCGCGCGCGACTTACGGGACAGGGACTGGAAACACCATATATTTT.

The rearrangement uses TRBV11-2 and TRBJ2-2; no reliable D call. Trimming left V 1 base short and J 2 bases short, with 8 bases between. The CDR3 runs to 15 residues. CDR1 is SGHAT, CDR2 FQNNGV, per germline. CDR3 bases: TGTGCCAGCAGCTTAGCCCCAGGAAACACCGGGGAGCTGTTTTTT. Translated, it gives CASSLAPGNTGELFF.

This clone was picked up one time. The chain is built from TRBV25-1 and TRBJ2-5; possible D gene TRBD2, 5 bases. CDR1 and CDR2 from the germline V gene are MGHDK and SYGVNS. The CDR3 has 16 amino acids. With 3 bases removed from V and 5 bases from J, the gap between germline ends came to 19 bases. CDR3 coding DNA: TGTGCCAGCAGTGATGTAGGTTGGCGGGTTGCGGAGACCCAGTACTTC. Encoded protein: CASSDVGWRVAETQYF.

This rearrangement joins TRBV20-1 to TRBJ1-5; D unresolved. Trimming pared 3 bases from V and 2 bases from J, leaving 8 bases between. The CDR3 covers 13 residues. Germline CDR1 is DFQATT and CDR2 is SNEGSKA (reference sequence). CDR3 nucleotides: TGCAGTGCTAGTTCAGGCCGCAATCAGCCCCAGCATTTT. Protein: CSASSGRNQPQHF.

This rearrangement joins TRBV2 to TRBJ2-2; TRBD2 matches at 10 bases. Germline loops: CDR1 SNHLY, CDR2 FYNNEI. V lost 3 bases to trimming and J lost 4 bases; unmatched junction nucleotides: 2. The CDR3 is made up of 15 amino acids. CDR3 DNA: TGTGCCAGCAGTGATCAGCGGGAGGGCACCGGGGAGCTGTTTTTT. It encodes CASSDQREGTGELFF.

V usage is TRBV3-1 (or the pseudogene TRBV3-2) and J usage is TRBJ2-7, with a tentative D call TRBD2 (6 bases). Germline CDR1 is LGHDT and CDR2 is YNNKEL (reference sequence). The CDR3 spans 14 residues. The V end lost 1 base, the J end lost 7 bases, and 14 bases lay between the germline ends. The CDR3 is CASSQGTNSAEQYF. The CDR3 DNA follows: TGTGCCAGCAGCCAAGGGACTAACTCTGCGGAGCAGTACTTC.

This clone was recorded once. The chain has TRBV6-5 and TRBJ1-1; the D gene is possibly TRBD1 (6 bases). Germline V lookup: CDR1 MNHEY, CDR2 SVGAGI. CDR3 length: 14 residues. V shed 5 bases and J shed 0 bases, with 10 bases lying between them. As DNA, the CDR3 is TGTGCCAGCAGTACTGGACAGCTGAACACTGAAGCTTTCTTT. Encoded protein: CASSTGQLNTEAFF.

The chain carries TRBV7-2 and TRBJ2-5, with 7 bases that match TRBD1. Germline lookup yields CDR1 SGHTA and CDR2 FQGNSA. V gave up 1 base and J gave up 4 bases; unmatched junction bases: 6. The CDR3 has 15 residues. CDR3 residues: CASSLDQTGLETQYF. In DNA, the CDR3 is TGTGCCAGCAGCTTAGACCAGACAGGGCTAGAGACCCAGTACTTC.

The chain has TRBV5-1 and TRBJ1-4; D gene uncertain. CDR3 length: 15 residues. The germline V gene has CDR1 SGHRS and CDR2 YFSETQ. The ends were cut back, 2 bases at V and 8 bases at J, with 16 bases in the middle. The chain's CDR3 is CASSLTSPFGEKLFF. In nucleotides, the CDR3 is TGCGCCAGCAGCTTAACTTCACCTTTCGGGGAAAAACTGTTTTTT.

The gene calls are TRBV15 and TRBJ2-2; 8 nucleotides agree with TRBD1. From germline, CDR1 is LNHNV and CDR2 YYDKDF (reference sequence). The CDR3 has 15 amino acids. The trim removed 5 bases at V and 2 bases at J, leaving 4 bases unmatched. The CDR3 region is CATSPGTGNTGELFF. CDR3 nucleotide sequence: TGTGCCACCAGCCCCGGGACAGGCAACACCGGGGAGCTGTTTTTT.

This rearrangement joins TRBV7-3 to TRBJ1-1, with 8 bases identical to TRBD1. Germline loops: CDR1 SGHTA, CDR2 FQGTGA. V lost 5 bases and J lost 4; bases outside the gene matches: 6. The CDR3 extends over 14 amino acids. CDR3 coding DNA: TGTGCCAGCAGCCAGACAGGGGAGCCCACTGAAGCTTTCTTT. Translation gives CASSQTGEPTEAFF.

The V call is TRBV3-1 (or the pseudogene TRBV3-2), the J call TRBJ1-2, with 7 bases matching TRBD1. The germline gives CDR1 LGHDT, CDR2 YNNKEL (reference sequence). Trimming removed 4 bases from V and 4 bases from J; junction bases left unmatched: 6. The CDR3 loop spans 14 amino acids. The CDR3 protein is CASSLERQGYGYTF. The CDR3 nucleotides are TGTGCCAGCAGCCTAGAAAGACAGGGCTATGGCTACACCTTC.

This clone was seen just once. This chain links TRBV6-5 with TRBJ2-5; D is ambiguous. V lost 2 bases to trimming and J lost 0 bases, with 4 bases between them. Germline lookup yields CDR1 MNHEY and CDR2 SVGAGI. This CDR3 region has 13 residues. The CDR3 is CASSYGHQETQYF. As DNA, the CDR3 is TGTGCCAGCAGTTACGGGCACCAAGAGACCCAGTACTTC.

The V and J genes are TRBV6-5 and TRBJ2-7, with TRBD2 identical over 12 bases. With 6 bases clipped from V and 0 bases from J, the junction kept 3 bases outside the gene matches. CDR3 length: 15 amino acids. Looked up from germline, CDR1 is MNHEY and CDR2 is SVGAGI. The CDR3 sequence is CASSLAGGDSYEQYF. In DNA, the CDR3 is TGTGCCAGCAGCCTAGCGGGAGGGGACTCCTACGAGCAGTACTTC.

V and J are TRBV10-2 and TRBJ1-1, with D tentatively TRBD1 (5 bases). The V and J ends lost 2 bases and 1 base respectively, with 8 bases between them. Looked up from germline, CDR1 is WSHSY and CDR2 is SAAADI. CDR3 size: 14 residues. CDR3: CASSERGTNTEAFF. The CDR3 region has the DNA TGCGCCAGCAGTGAGAGGGGTACGAACACTGAAGCTTTCTTT.

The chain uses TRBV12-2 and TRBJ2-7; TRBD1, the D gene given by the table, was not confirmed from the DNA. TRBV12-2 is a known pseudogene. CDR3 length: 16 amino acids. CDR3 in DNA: TGTGCAAGTCGCTTAGCTCCGGGACAGGGGGCTTACGAGCAGTACGTC. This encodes CASRLAPGQGAYEQYV.